The 21 T cell receptor beta chains below all came from one sample that was sequenced in a study of T cells in localized non-small cell lung cancer. Profiling relied on immunoSEQ multiplex PCR, and the TCRdb table lists in-frame clones only, not all of them. The table lists several thousand clones, 87% of them singletons. Sequencing used peripheral blood, obtained before any cancer treatment. The receptors originated from a male donor aged 60 or older with stage I lung adenocarcinoma.

This rearrangement joins TRBV28 to TRBJ2-7; perhaps TRBD2 as D (6 bases). V was shortened by 3 bases and J by 0 bases, with 15 bases between the two germline ends. The CDR3 length is 16 residues. Germline-derived CDR1 and CDR2 are MDHEN and SYDVKM. The CDR3 nucleotides are TGTGCCAGCAGTTTCTCGGCTAGCGCCGGCTCCTACGAGCAGTACTTC. Translation: CASSFSASAGSYEQYF. Combining the CDR3 with reference TRBV28 and TRBJ2-7 gives the whole variable domain DVKVTQSSRYLVKRTGEKVFLECVQDMDHENMFWYRQDPGLGLRLIYFSYDVKMKEKGDIPEGYSVSREKKERFSLILESASTNQTSMYLCASSFSASAGSYEQYFGPGTRLTVT.

The chain links TRBV29-1 to TRBJ2-5, with a tentative D call TRBD1 (6 bases). Trimming stripped 0 bases from V and 2 bases from J, with 13 bases between. Germline CDR1 SQVTM, CDR2 ANQGSEA. The length of the CDR3 is 15 residues. The chain's CDR3 is CSVEEMTGYQETQYF. CDR3 sequence (DNA): TGCAGCGTTGAAGAAATGACAGGTTATCAAGAGACCCAGTACTTC.

V gene TRBV27 combines with J gene TRBJ2-1, with 13 bases identical to TRBD2. J gave up 2 bases and V 4 bases, and 11 bases lay outside the gene matches. Germline loops: CDR1 MNHEY, CDR2 SMNVEV (reference sequence). The CDR3 extends over 19 amino acids. The CDR3 nucleotides are TGTGCCAGCAGTTCCAGGACTAGCGGGGGCCTAATCCCCTACAATGAGCAGTTCTTC. Its protein is CASSSRTSGGLIPYNEQFF.

This chain connects TRBV9 to TRBJ1-1; D gene uncertain. This CDR3 contains 15 residues. V lost 1 base and J lost 3, with 13 bases in between. Per germline, CDR1 SGDLS and CDR2 YYNGEE. In nucleotides, the CDR3 is TGTGCCAGCAGCGTAATTTGGGGAGCTGACACTGAAGCTTTCTTT. Amino acid sequence: CASSVIWGADTEAFF.

CDR3 sequence reads: CASSLSGSGNEKLFF. The CDR3 DNA sequence: TGCGCCAGCAGCTTGTCGGGTTCGGGAAATGAAAAACTGTTTTTT. The gene calls are TRBV5-1 and TRBJ1-4, with unresolved D. Per the germline V gene, CDR1 is SGHRS and CDR2 is YFSETQ. The V gene lost 1 base and the J gene lost 5 bases, with 12 bases spanning the gap. The CDR3 contains 15 residues.

The V and J genes are TRBV18 and TRBJ2-3; 8 nucleotides agree with TRBD2. V was pared by 4 bases and J by 6 bases, with 9 bases of the junction left unmatched. Germline V gene sequence: CDR1 KGHSH, CDR2 LQKENI. This CDR3 has 15 residues. DNA of the CDR3: TGTGCCAGCTCACAGGGGAAGCGGGAGTTGGATACGCAGTATTTT. This translates into CASSQGKRELDTQYF.

CDR3 protein: CASSLQGVADTGELFF. CDR3 DNA sequence: TGTGCCAGCAGCCTACAGGGAGTTGCGGACACCGGGGAGCTGTTTTTT. The J gene is TRBJ2-2, the V gene TRBV27, with a possible D match to TRBD1 (6 bases). This CDR3 spans 16 amino acids. In germline, CDR1 is MNHEY, CDR2 SMNVEV (reference sequence). V was shortened by 6 bases and J by 3 bases, with 17 bases between the two germline ends.

This chain uses TRBV6-1 with TRBJ2-3, with D perhaps TRBD1 or TRBD2 (7 bases each). Per the germline V gene, CDR1 is MNHNS and CDR2 is SASEGT. The CDR3 has 15 amino acids. V lost 0 bases to trimming and J lost 3 bases, with 10 bases between them. CDR3 amino acids: CASSEAQGGTDTQYF. The CDR3 bases are TGTGCCAGCAGTGAAGCGCAGGGGGGGACAGATACGCAGTATTTT.

This clone was seen a handful of times. The chain combines TRBV14 with TRBJ2-3; maybe TRBD2 (6 bases). Germline CDR1 is SGHDN and CDR2 is FVKESK. Trimming shortened V by 4 bases and J by 5 bases, and 16 bases separated the two germline ends. The CDR3 sequence is 15 residues long. The CDR3 spells CASSPRDAIGDTQYF. The CDR3, as DNA: TGTGCCAGCAGCCCGCGGGACGCGATCGGAGATACGCAGTATTTT. Together with reference TRBV14 and TRBJ2-3, the CDR3 gives the full variable domain: EAGVTQFPSHSVIEKGQTVTLRCDPISGHDNLYWYRRVMGKEIKFLLHFVKESKQDESGMPNNRFLAERTGGTYSTLKVQPAELEDSGVYFCASSPRDAIGDTQYFGPGTRLTVL.

The chain links TRBV5-1 to TRBJ2-2; D gene uncertain. CDR3 length: 14 amino acids. CDR1 SGHRS and CDR2 YFSETQ come from the germline V gene. With 1 base removed from V and 4 bases from J, the gap between germline ends came to 8 bases. CDR3 in amino acids: CASSLKGPTGELFF. CDR3 DNA sequence: TGCGCCAGCAGCTTGAAAGGGCCCACCGGGGAGCTGTTTTTT.

The rearrangement uses TRBV7-2 and TRBJ1-2, with D unresolved. V was pared by 2 bases and J by 0 bases, with 13 bases between. CDR1 is SGHTA, CDR2 FQGNSA, per germline. This CDR3 has 16 residues. DNA of the CDR3: TGTGCCAGCAGCTTAAACCCCACCTATGCTAACTATGGCTACACCTTC. Its protein is CASSLNPTYANYGYTF.

This clone was observed a handful of times. V usage is TRBV30 and J usage is TRBJ1-2, with 8 bases that match TRBD1. CDR3 length: 15 amino acids. CDR1 is GTSNPN, CDR2 SVGIG, per germline (reference sequence). Unmatched junction bases numbered 10, after V lost 3 bases and J lost 4 bases. CDR3 sequence (DNA): TGTGCCTGGAGGCCAAAGGGGGACAGGTCCTATGGCTACACCTTC. This translates into CAWRPKGDRSYGYTF.

The chain joins TRBV14 to TRBJ2-5; 8 positions match TRBD1. This CDR3 is built from 13 residues. The germline CDR1 and CDR2 sequences are SGHDN and FVKESK. V lost 3 bases, J lost 7 bases, and 4 bases stayed unmatched. The CDR3: CASSQTGDGTQYF. The CDR3, as DNA: TGTGCCAGCAGCCAGACAGGGGACGGGACCCAGTACTTC.

V and J are TRBV4-1 and TRBJ1-4, with D unclear. Germline lookup yields CDR1 MGHRA and CDR2 YSYEKL. This CDR3 contains 17 residues. V lost 1 base and J 4 bases, leaving 16 bases between the germline ends. CDR3 DNA sequence: TGCGCCAGCAGCCAAGCGGAATGGCGGGCTTTTAATGAAAAACTGTTTTTT. Encoded protein: CASSQAEWRAFNEKLFF.

This clone was detected only a few times. The chain links TRBV6-5 to TRBJ1-3; 7 nucleotides match TRBD1. The CDR3 runs to 16 residues. The germline gives CDR1 MNHEY, CDR2 SVGAGI. The junction had 6 bases not matched to a gene; V was cut back by 4 bases and J by 0 bases. The CDR3 DNA sequence: TGTGCCAGCAGTTTACAGCCAGGGGGCTCTGGAAACACCATATATTTT. Amino acid sequence: CASSLQPGGSGNTIYF.

The chain is built from TRBV10-1 and TRBJ1-3; tentatively, D is TRBD1 (5 bases). Germline V gene data show CDR1 as WNHNN and CDR2 as SYGVQD (reference sequence). This CDR3 has 14 amino acids. Trimming shortened V by 5 bases and J by 8 bases, and 16 bases separated the two germline ends. The CDR3 sequence is CASSHPDSAHTIYF. Written as DNA, the CDR3 is TGCGCCAGCAGTCATCCCGACAGCGCCCACACCATATATTTT.

The chain couples TRBV27 to TRBJ2-7; TRBD1 agrees at 8 bases. The trim removed 4 bases at V and 1 base at J, leaving 6 bases unmatched. The CDR3 sequence is 15 residues long. CDR1 MNHEY and CDR2 SMNVEV come from the germline V gene (reference sequence). The CDR3 sequence: CASSSPRDRSYEQYF. The CDR3 nucleotides are TGTGCCAGCAGTTCACCCCGGGACAGGTCCTACGAGCAGTACTTC.

This clone was seen once. V gene TRBV2 combines with J gene TRBJ2-5; 9 bases agree with TRBD1. V lost 7 bases, J lost 2 bases, and 5 bases stayed unmatched. The germline V gene has CDR1 SNHLY and CDR2 FYNNEI. The CDR3 covers 14 residues. CDR3: CASTGDRAQETQYF. CDR3 coding DNA: TGTGCCAGCACCGGGGACAGGGCTCAAGAGACCCAGTACTTC.

J is TRBJ1-1 and V is TRBV7-9; D might be TRBD1 (5 bases). CDR3 size: 19 residues. In germline, CDR1 is SEHNR, CDR2 FQNEAQ (reference sequence). Trimming shortened V by 6 bases and J by 0 bases, and 26 bases separated the two germline ends. CDR3 nucleotides: TGTGCCAGCAGGACGATAGGGGTGACTGGGGGGATCATGAACACTGAAGCTTTCTTT. Its translation: CASRTIGVTGGIMNTEAFF.

The V and J genes are TRBV2 and TRBJ2-1; D not resolved. CDR3 length equals 12 residues. The V end was cut by 6 bases, the J end by 7 bases, with 10 bases between. Germline V gives CDR1 SNHLY, CDR2 FYNNEI. CDR3 amino acids: CASRAESNEQFF. The DNA of the CDR3 is TGTGCCAGCAGGGCCGAAAGTAATGAGCAGTTCTTC.

The gene calls are TRBV5-1 and TRBJ1-2; 10 bases match TRBD1. V lost 0 bases and J lost 7; bases outside the gene matches: 6. From germline, CDR1 is SGHRS and CDR2 YFSETQ. The CDR3 is made up of 15 amino acids. In nucleotides, the CDR3 is TGCGCCAGCAGCTTGGAAGGGGACAGGGGCCGTGGCTACACCTTC. This encodes CASSLEGDRGRGYTF. Looking up the rest from reference TRBV5-1 and TRBJ1-2 gives the full variable domain: KAGVTQTPRYLIKTRGQQVTLSCSPISGHRSVSWYQQTPGQGLQFLFEYFSETQRNKGNFPGRFSGRQFSNSRSEMNVSTLELGDSALYLCASSLEGDRGRGYTFGSGTRLTVV.